Below are 4 T cell receptor beta chains sequenced from a single sample in a study of cytomegalovirus exposure and HLA in healthy donors. PCR amplification relied on 60 Vbeta primers (plus 13 Jbeta primers). Repertoires were generated with immunoSEQ multiplex PCR, while TCRdb's copy carries only in-frame clones and drops some. The repertoire consists of 130,000 to 150,000 clones, with over 70% occurring once and the leading ten covering 2.5% to 3.5%. The sample consisted of PBMCs. Source of these receptors: a male donor in good health and CMV-seronegative.

This chain links TRBV6-5 with TRBJ1-2; tentatively, D is TRBD1 (5 bases). Germline assignment: CDR1 MNHEY and CDR2 SVGAGI. CDR3 length equals 14 residues. V was trimmed by 3 bases and J by 4 bases, leaving 12 bases between them. CDR3 DNA sequence: TGTGCCAGCAGTTATGGGGCGTCAGGCTATGGCTACACCTTC. It specifies CASSYGASGYGYTF.

The chain is built from TRBV30 and TRBJ1-4, with a possible D match to TRBD1 (6 bases). CDR1 and CDR2 from the germline V gene are GTSNPN and SVGIG (reference sequence). This CDR3 is built from 13 residues. The ends were cut back, 8 bases at V and 7 bases at J, with 17 bases in the middle. The CDR3 DNA sequence: TGTGCCCTAAAGCAGGGGACCGGTGAAAAACTGTTTTTT. It is translated as CALKQGTGEKLFF.

DNA for the CDR3: TGTGCCAGCAGCTTTTCGTTTGAAGAGACCCAGTACTTC. Encoded protein: CASSFSFEETQYF. This sequence joins TRBV7-9 and TRBJ2-5; D is uncertain. V shed 3 bases and J shed 3 bases, with 8 bases lying between them. CDR1 and CDR2 from the germline V gene are SEHNR and FQNEAQ (reference sequence). The CDR3 length is 13 residues.

Here the CDR3 reads CAWNRKQGAWDYGYTF. The CDR3 DNA reads as TGTGCCTGGAATCGGAAACAGGGAGCATGGGACTATGGCTACACCTTC. The chain has TRBV30 and TRBJ1-2; D perhaps matches TRBD1 (6 bases). CDR1 and CDR2 from the germline V gene are GTSNPN and SVGIG (reference sequence). V was cut by 4 bases and J by 3 bases, with 21 bases left in between. The CDR3 covers 16 residues.